This T cell receptor (beta chain) was identified in a study of T cell responses to AZD1222 COVID-19 vaccine. Measured with immunoSEQ multiplex PCR; TCRdb has only the in-frame clones, and not every one. Of 95,000 to 120,000 clones in the sample, 70% to 90% were seen once. CDR1 is SGHRS and CDR2 is YFSETQ in the germline V gene. With 4 bases removed from V and 5 bases from J, the gap between germline ends came to 9 bases. CDR3 length equals 12 residues. The clonotype originates from an adult who received the AZD1222 COVID-19 vaccine. Sequenced here: peripheral blood, sampled 28 days after the second AZD1222 dose. J is TRBJ1-2 and V is TRBV5-1; perhaps TRBD1 as D (6 bases). In DNA form, the CDR3 reads TGCGCCAGCAGCCTGGACAGTTATGGCTACACCTTC. Amino acid sequence: CASSLDSYGYTF.